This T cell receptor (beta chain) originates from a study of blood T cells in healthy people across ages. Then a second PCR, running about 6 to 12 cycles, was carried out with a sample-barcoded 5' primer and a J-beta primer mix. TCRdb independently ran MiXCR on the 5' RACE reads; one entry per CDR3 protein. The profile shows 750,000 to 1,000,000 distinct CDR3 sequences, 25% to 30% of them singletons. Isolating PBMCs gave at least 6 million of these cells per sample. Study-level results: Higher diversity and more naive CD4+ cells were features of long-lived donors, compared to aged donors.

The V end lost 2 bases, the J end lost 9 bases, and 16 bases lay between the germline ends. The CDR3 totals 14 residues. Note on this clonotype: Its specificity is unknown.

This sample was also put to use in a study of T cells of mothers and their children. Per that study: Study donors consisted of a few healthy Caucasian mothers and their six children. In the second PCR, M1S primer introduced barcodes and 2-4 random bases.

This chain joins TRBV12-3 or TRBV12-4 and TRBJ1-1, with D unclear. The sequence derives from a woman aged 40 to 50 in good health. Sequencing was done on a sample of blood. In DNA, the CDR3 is TGTGCCAGCAGTTTAAGTGGGCAGCCGATGAAAGCTTTCTTT. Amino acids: CASSLSGQPMKAFF.